What follows describes a single T cell receptor (beta chain). Its cognate antigen has yet to be identified. Per-base quality was not reported, and no clone a single base away is much larger than it. This sample is part of a study of cytomegalovirus exposure and HLA in healthy donors (dated by TCRdb to about 2017). Regarding the research as a whole: An earlier analysis of approximately 600 of the donors reported approximately 290 Gb of sequence data and some 100 million unique TCR beta sequences from some 180 million T cells. The study aimed to test whether signatures of past pathogen exposure could be identified by cataloging public T cell receptors. HLA typing covered class I and class II loci at four-digit resolution. A later genetic analysis used genome-wide SNP genotypes for 398 of the 666 donors, treating that subset as a discovery cohort. The number of typed donors differed by locus: about 620-630 for A, B, C, DRB1 and DQB1; approximately 530 for DQA1; some 590 for DPA1; and roughly 490 for DPB1. All discovery cohort repertoires had been generated using a single sequencing platform. An earlier analysis of 587 of the donors used high-throughput TCR beta sequencing to judge whether each TCR beta V gene segment behaved as functional or pseudogenic. Rather than using new phenotypic data, the later analysis identified candidate immune exposures from TCR beta sequences and from how often those sequences occurred across donors. Using immunosequencing, the study profiled T cell repertoires from roughly 650 subjects and related those repertoires to cytomegalovirus serostatus. Because of strong linkage in the cohort, five DR-DQ haplotypes were treated as single units for association and clustering. In a later analysis, previously published TCR beta repertoires from fewer than 750 donors were re-analyzed and high-resolution HLA genotyping was added so that TCR occurrence patterns could be studied. Of the 398 genotyped donors, less than 90% were placed in the genetic ancestry cluster associated with self-reported Caucasian donors. An early release covering roughly 640 HLA-typed donors comprised about 320 gigabases of sequencing data and roughly 85 million unique TCR sequences. Donor age, sex, ethnicity and CMV serostatus were collected together with the repertoire data. Among 398 genotyped donors of the cohort, an average of approximately 200,000 unique TCR beta nucleotide sequences was sequenced per donor, of which roughly 17% were non-productive. In addition to the first cohort of about 650 subjects, a separate validation cohort of approximately 120 different subjects was used. To predict cytomegalovirus infection status, the study combined high-throughput TCR immunosequencing, statistical association of individual TCRs with disease status, and machine learning. Summary of the overall study and its limitations: In an earlier analysis of under 600 of the donors, most TCR beta V segments were observed in productive rearrangements about 87% or about 30% of the time, broadly matching IMGT annotations. A further reported finding was that TCR beta sequences accurately predicted the HLA-A and HLA-B alleles for most subjects in the first cohort. According to a later analysis, parvovirus B19, influenza, CMV and Epstein-Barr virus appeared linked to several top co-occurrence clusters. Because counts were too low, approximately 18 rarely observed V segments, including chromosome 9 orphons, were excluded from the earlier analysis of under 650 of the donors. A total of around 150 TCR beta chains were listed by the study as associated with cytomegalovirus. Correlated functional status among segregating V segments might reflect linkage disequilibrium, but an unknown experimental factor could not be ruled out. A few of the identified cytomegalovirus-associated TCR beta chains were confirmed in vitro to be specific for cytomegalovirus antigens. Most CMV-associated TCR beta chains appeared to be HLA-restricted in a later analysis, and the HLA associations seemed to be driven largely by CMV exposure. Because the 87-base-pair reads could not distinguish some IMGT-functional V segments, including TRBV6-2 and TRBV6-3, those segments were excluded. The authors suggested that the approach could potentially be generalized to other disease states and immunological phenotypes. A later genetic analysis reported fewer N-insertions in productive TCRs among donors in an Asian-associated ancestry cluster than the roughly 720-donor mean. In this cohort, only TCR beta chains were sequenced, and detectable features were limited by the absence of alpha or paired-chain data. For the cohort, immune exposure information was limited to CMV serostatus. In a later analysis, HLA-associated TCR beta chains were found to be more clonally expanded and to have lower generation probabilities than equally common non-associated chains. Because some donors lacked HLA typing at each locus, the association tests relied only on the typed subset. According to a later analysis, TCR association rates differed among HLA loci, with DRB1 alleles showing the most associated TCRs and HLA-C alleles showing the fewest. The sequencing pipeline was judged likely to have produced a cluster of highly shared sequence variants as a technical artifact. At a false discovery rate of 0.05, a later analysis linked fewer than 20,000 TCR beta sequences to specific HLA alleles. When HLA alleles, especially DR and DQ, strongly co-occurred, TCR associations were difficult to assign to individual alleles. V-gene and J-gene trimming of TCR beta chains was associated with a missense DCLRE1C variant in a later genetic analysis, and the association was replicated in an independent cohort. Across donors, most TCR sequences were observed very rarely, whereas some public TCRs were present in many individuals. The classifier was reported to diagnose cytomegalovirus status with high specificity and sensitivity in both the original and validation cohorts. Sequencing depth was assumed to be roughly uniform across donors in the presence/absence analyses, though that assumption may not hold.

In total, about 650 healthy bone marrow donors made up the cohort. At the time of sampling, every cohort member was nominally healthy, though immune exposures that went unrecorded were likely present. The donor was CMV seropositive and belonged to the group of more than 250 seropositive cohort members. A peripheral blood sample was collected from each donor, and TCR beta sequencing was performed on peripheral blood mononuclear cells. The Qiagen DNeasy Blood Extraction Kit was used to extract genomic DNA from the blood cell samples. The library was generated by the immunoSEQ multiplex PCR assay. The multiplex PCR relied on a mix of 60 forward primers for TCR Vbeta segments and 13 reverse primers for TCR Jbeta segments. The CDR3 region of rearranged TCR beta genes was amplified from genomic DNA with a multiplex PCR assay. The amplified TCR beta libraries were sequenced on the Illumina HiSeq System as 87-base-pair reads. In the authors' own workflow: A later analysis tallied 75 million to 95 million unique TCR beta chains across the roughly 610 repertoires, and about 10 million of those chains were shared by two or more donors. A nearest-neighbor algorithm error-corrected the raw reads and collapsed the reads into unique sequences, merging closely related sequences to remove PCR and sequencing errors. V, D and J gene segments were assigned by aligning CDR3 sequences to IMGT reference sequences. For a sequence to be retained, a match of at least six nucleotides to both a V gene segment and a J gene segment was required. A rearrangement was called productive if the CDR3 had no stop codons and remained in frame with V and J, and every other rearrangement was called non-productive. Following IMGT convention, CDR3 was defined as the stretch from the second conserved V-encoded cysteine to the conserved J-encoded phenylalanine. The earlier analysis of some 550 of the donors excluded any sequence lacking an unambiguous match to a single V gene segment. An earlier analysis of some 500 of the donors classified V segments as functional when productive rearrangements were above 56.7% and as segregating when the standard deviation between donors was above 5%. To diagnose cytomegalovirus status from the catalog of TCR beta chain sequences, a statistical classification framework was built. A later analysis assigned V and J genes by comparing TCR nucleotide sequences with IMGT/GENE-DB human TR gene sequences. In a later analysis, CDR3 sequences and most-parsimonious VDJ recombination scenarios were assigned using the TCRdist pipeline. In a later analysis, each TCR beta chain was defined by its CDR3 amino acid sequence together with its V-gene family, and reads without a unique V-gene family were excluded. A later analysis removed several hundred highly shared, low-generation-probability nucleotide sequences to deal with suspected cross-contamination and a sequencing artifact. For each public chain, a later analysis derived a clonal expansion index from normalized ranks of inferred template counts within each repertoire. Generation probabilities in a later analysis came from a VDJ recombination model fitted to out-of-frame rearrangements, and those results were checked against IGoR. A later analysis scored TCR-TCR, TCR-HLA and TCR-CMV co-occurrence with hypergeometric tests, applying a repertoire-size bias correction to TCR pairs. False discovery rates were estimated in a later analysis by permuting HLA or CMV assignments 20 times. A later analysis grouped co-occurring TCRs with DBSCAN, adding TCRdist sequence similarity when clustering within HLA-allele-positive subsets. For co-occurrence clustering, repertoires with fewer than 30,000 or more than 120,000 public chains were excluded, along with five or six repertoires with anomalous nucleotide sharing. TCRdb retrieved this table from immuneACCESS and kept in-frame rearrangements only. Not all clones are present; in checked studies, unresolved V genes account for under half, and no reason is known for the remainder. D and trimming were read from the DNA, whereas the V and J calls and clone size are those reported in that table. The sample table records 200,000 to 250,000 clones; just over 75% of these occur just once. The top ten clonotypes cover about 2.5% of the sample.

From cysteine to phenylalanine, the CDR3 is 14 amino acids long. The sequence is cut down to CDR3 DNA, 42 bases in frame from base 1. Between the V and J ends, shortened by 5 bases and 4 bases respectively, the junction contains 9 bases. Via the germline V gene, CDR1 is MNHEY and CDR2 SVGAGI. Recombination connected TRBV6-5 to TRBJ1-6; TRBD1 is a weak D gene call, 6 bases matching. Sequences were obtained from PBMCs. The source is a woman in her fifties or sixties in good health and CMV-seropositive. DNA sequence: TGTGCCAGCAGTAAACAGGGATATAATTCACCCCTCCACTTT. This encodes CASSKQGYNSPLHF.